The next 21 T cell receptor beta chains were all read from a single sample in a study of technical replicates of blood from a handful of donors. Only in-frame clones appear in the TCRdb table, and some are missing; sequencing was by immunoSEQ multiplex PCR. Of around 12,000 clones listed, approximately 79% are singletons. The sequencing sample was made of PBMCs. These receptors all come from a human donor in good health.

V and J are TRBV7-9 and TRBJ2-7; D might be TRBD2 (5 bases). Between the trimmed V and J ends, which lost 4 bases and 0 bases, there was a span of 10 bases. CDR1 is SEHNR, CDR2 FQNEAQ, per germline (reference sequence). The CDR3 runs 14 residues. CDR3 nucleotides: TGTGCCAGCAGCTGGGATGGGAGCTCCTACGAGCAGTACTTC. It encodes CASSWDGSSYEQYF.

V usage is TRBV10-2 and J usage is TRBJ2-1, with 8 bases lining up with TRBD2. This CDR3 has 17 residues. The ends lost 0 bases at V and 0 bases at J; junction bases unmatched: 4. Germline CDR1 and CDR2: WSHSY and SAAADI. CDR3 in amino acids: CASSESLGTSSYNEQFF. The CDR3 DNA follows: TGCGCCAGCAGTGAGTCGTTAGGGACTAGCTCCTACAATGAGCAGTTCTTC.

This clone has more than one count but fewer than ten. The chain uses TRBV2 and TRBJ1-2; D gene uncertain. This CDR3 is built from 14 residues. V dropped 2 bases and J dropped 2 bases, with 9 bases sitting between them. CDR1 is SNHLY, CDR2 FYNNEI, per germline. The CDR3 sequence is CASSEQTRNYGYTF. Written as DNA, the CDR3 is TGTGCCAGCAGTGAACAGACAAGAAACTATGGCTACACCTTC.

The rearrangement links TRBV27 to TRBJ2-1; 8 positions match TRBD1. The CDR3 loop spans 15 amino acids. The germline CDR1 and CDR2 sequences are MNHEY and SMNVEV (reference sequence). J was trimmed by 1 base and V by 4 bases; bases with no gene match: 3. CDR3 amino acids: CASSSRTGSYNEQFF. Written as DNA, the CDR3 is TGTGCCAGCAGTTCTCGGACAGGGTCCTACAATGAGCAGTTCTTC.

The genes are TRBV7-9 and TRBJ1-1; D unclear. Trimming cost V 2 bases and J 6 bases, with 10 bases left between them. The germline V gene has CDR1 SEHNR and CDR2 FQNEAQ (reference sequence). The CDR3 length is 13 residues. The DNA for the CDR3 is TGTGCCAGCAGCTTAACGGGTTCGGCTGAAGCTTTCTTT. Its translation: CASSLTGSAEAFF.

In its sample, this clone was seen once. V is TRBV5-1 and J is TRBJ2-3; 7 nucleotides match TRBD2. J was trimmed by 2 bases and V by 3 bases; bases with no gene match: 12. CDR1 is SGHRS and CDR2 is YFSETQ in the germline V gene. The CDR3 totals 17 residues. For the CDR3, the DNA is TGCGCCAGCAGCTCCTCCCGGTGGGAGGGAATCACAGATACGCAGTATTTT. It translates to CASSSSRWEGITDTQYF.

The chain joins TRBV19 to TRBJ2-1; TRBD2 aligns across 13 bases. V was pared by 0 bases and J by 6 bases, with 20 bases of the junction left unmatched. CDR3 length: 22 amino acids. The germline V gene encodes CDR1 LNHDA and CDR2 SQIVND (reference sequence). The CDR3 nucleotides read TGTGCCAGTAGTATAGAAAGCCTTACTAGCGGGAGGGCGGTAGCGAGGTCCAATGAGCAGTTCTTC. Translation: CASSIESLTSGRAVARSNEQFF. Full variable domain (rest looked up from reference TRBV19 and TRBJ2-1): DGGITQSPKYLFRKEGQNVTLSCEQNLNHDAMYWYRQDPGQGLRLIYYSQIVNDFQKGDIAEGYSVSREKKESFPLTVTSAQKNPTAFYLCASSIESLTSGRAVARSNEQFFGPGTRLTVL.

V and J are TRBV15 and TRBJ2-7; perhaps TRBD1 as D (5 bases). The germline V gene encodes CDR1 LNHNV and CDR2 YYDKDF (reference sequence). The CDR3 consists of 12 residues. V was shortened by 0 bases and J by 7 bases, with 7 bases between the two germline ends. This chain's CDR3 is CATSRDWTEQYF. The DNA of the CDR3 is TGTGCCACCAGCAGAGATTGGACAGAGCAGTACTTC.

This chain connects TRBV2 to TRBJ2-6; possibly TRBD1 for D (5 bases). V was clipped by 6 bases and J by 0 bases, with 9 bases between them. Per germline, CDR1 SNHLY and CDR2 FYNNEI. There are 15 residues in the CDR3. The CDR3 nucleotides read TGTGCCAGCAGACAAACAGGCTCTGGGGCCAACGTCCTGACTTTC. Translating gives CASRQTGSGANVLTF.

The sample holds a few counts of this clone. This chain uses TRBV27 with TRBJ1-5, with D maybe TRBD1 (6 bases). The V and J ends lost 4 bases and 5 bases respectively, with 12 bases between them. The CDR3 totals 14 residues. Germline V lookup: CDR1 MNHEY, CDR2 SMNVEV (reference sequence). In DNA, the CDR3 is TGTGCCAGCAGTTATGGGGGGGCCCATCAGCCCCAGCATTTT. Its translation is CASSYGGAHQPQHF.

This clone was counted between two and nine times. The chain employs TRBV28 and TRBJ2-2; no definite D call. Trimming removed 3 bases at V and 1 base at J, with 3 bases between. Germline CDR1 is MDHEN and CDR2 is SYDVKM. CDR3 length: 13 residues. The CDR3 spells CASSFQNTGELFF. The CDR3 DNA reads as TGTGCCAGCAGTTTCCAGAACACCGGGGAGCTGTTTTTT.

This rearrangement joins TRBV19 to TRBJ2-5, with D possibly matching TRBD1 (7 bases). The CDR3 covers 16 residues. V shed 7 bases and J shed 1 base, with 19 bases lying between them. The germline CDR1 and CDR2 sequences are LNHDA and SQIVND (reference sequence). The CDR3 coding sequence is TGTGCCAGTATGAGGCAGGGGGGCCGTCTCCAAGAGACCCAGTACTTC. As protein: CASMRQGGRLQETQYF.

This chain connects TRBV5-4 to TRBJ2-4; D is uncertain. V shed 4 bases and J shed 8 bases, with 16 bases lying between them. The CDR3 sequence is 14 residues long. From germline, CDR1 is SGHNT and CDR2 YYREEE (reference sequence). CDR3 DNA sequence: TGTGCCAGCAGCCCAGACATCAGGTCGGACATTCAGTACTTC. Residues: CASSPDIRSDIQYF.

This clone was detected a few times. V usage is TRBV6-5 and J usage is TRBJ1-1, with D possibly being TRBD1 (6 bases). The CDR3 loop spans 15 amino acids. V was cut by 2 bases and J by 1 base, with 11 bases left in between. Germline V gene data show CDR1 as MNHEY and CDR2 as SVGAGI. This CDR3 is CASSYGGQTNTEAFF. The CDR3, as DNA: TGTGCCAGCAGTTACGGTGGACAGACGAACACTGAAGCTTTCTTT.

This chain uses TRBV6-5 with TRBJ2-5; 7 bases are shared with TRBD1. CDR1 is MNHEY, CDR2 SVGAGI, per germline. This CDR3 is built from 14 residues. V dropped 7 bases and J dropped 5; count of bases not matched to a gene: 10. The CDR3 DNA reads as TGTGCCAGCAAATGGGACAGTACGAGGGAGACCCAGTACTTC. Protein sequence: CASKWDSTRETQYF.

This clone was counted between two and nine times. J is TRBJ2-2 and V is TRBV19; 11 bases agree with TRBD2. Germline CDR1 reads LNHDA; CDR2 reads SQIVND (reference sequence). The CDR3 is 18 residues long. V trimming: 1 base; J trimming: 0 bases; junction bases outside the gene matches: 4. The CDR3 sequence: CASSIGLAGGSNTGELFF. In DNA form, the CDR3 reads TGTGCCAGTAGTATAGGGCTAGCGGGAGGATCGAACACCGGGGAGCTGTTTTTT.

The chain combines TRBV6-1 with TRBJ2-1, with a possible D match to TRBD1 (6 bases). V lost 1 base to trimming and J lost 6 bases, with 10 bases between them. The germline CDR1 and CDR2 sequences are MNHNS and SASEGT. The CDR3 spans 14 residues. The CDR3 reads CASSEVRGRNEQFF. CDR3 nucleotides: TGTGCCAGCAGTGAAGTCAGGGGCCGCAATGAGCAGTTCTTC.

Here the CDR3 reads CAWSAGLAGGGTQYF. The CDR3 nucleotides are TGTGCCTGGAGCGCGGGACTAGCGGGAGGGGGGACCCAGTACTTC. The chain employs TRBV30 and TRBJ2-5; 16 bases line up with TRBD2. Germline V gene lookup returns CDR1 GTSNPN and CDR2 SVGIG (reference sequence). The V gene end was trimmed by 3 bases and the J gene end by 7 bases; junction bases not matched to a gene: 5. The CDR3 covers 15 residues.

The chain joins TRBV2 to TRBJ2-4; a weak D match, TRBD2 (5 bases). CDR1 SNHLY and CDR2 FYNNEI come from the germline V gene. The V gene lost 5 bases and the J gene lost 2 bases, with 7 bases spanning the gap. The CDR3 length is 13 residues. CDR3 bases: TGTGCCAGCAGTCGGGAATCCAAAAACATTCAGTACTTC. This sequence encodes CASSRESKNIQYF.

As regards this clone: At one end the junction does not follow the germline gene, possibly because of a read error. V usage is TRBV30 and J usage is TRBJ1-1; D uncertain. Germline V gives CDR1 GTSNPN, CDR2 SVGIG (reference sequence). The length of the CDR3 is 12 residues. The CDR3 DNA follows: TGTGCCCGGAGGGAGTTGAACACTGAAGCTTTCTTT. It translates to CARRELNTEAFF.

The chain joins TRBV2 to TRBJ1-2, with 7 bases aligning to TRBD1. CDR1 and CDR2 (germline): SNHLY, FYNNEI. V lost 5 bases, J lost 8 bases, and 11 bases stayed unmatched. The CDR3 spans 14 residues. CDR3 loop: CASSLTGVTGGYTF. CDR3 nucleotides: TGTGCCAGCAGTCTCACAGGGGTAACGGGGGGCTACACCTTC.